The T cell receptor beta chain under discussion was sequenced for a study of blood T cell repertoires in COVID-19 (dated by TCRdb to 2020 to 2021). Describing the broader study: Collaborator samples came from the United States, Italy and Spain and covered acute and convalescent phases of COVID-19. The prospective study material was composed of cDNA or gDNA derived from T cells, B-cell-depleted T cells, or PBMCs. Deeply sampled blood TCRbeta repertoires from subjects exposed to, actively infected with, or recovered from COVID-19 were included in the dataset. The sample metadata nearly always contained a de-identified subject ID, COVID-19 status, age in years and sex. A freely available public database, intended as a resource for researchers studying the immune response to SARS-CoV-2, is where the repertoires were released. HLA class I and class II types, where available, came from metadata supplied by the sample provider rather than from assay-based typing. The samples were drawn from the first 160 participants of the ongoing ImmuneRACE study and from 1,254 subjects provided by 6 global collaborators.

Results and caveats for the whole study, not just this receptor: The quantity of clinical and demographic metadata differed by source and by participant and was supplied without curation.

V and J are trimmed by 3 bases and 3 bases, and the gene matches miss 7 bases of the junction. From cysteine to phenylalanine, the CDR3 is 15 amino acids long. CDR3 DNA only is kept here, 45 bases in frame from base 1. CDR1 and CDR2 (LGHNA, YNFKEQ) derive from the germline V gene. TCRbeta CDR3 regions were amplified from genomic DNA using the immunoSEQ Assay, a bias-controlled multiplex PCR. The source study handled its data this way. The number of nucleated cells in each sample was estimated from the amplification of reference gene primers within the assay. To quantify the absolute abundance of each unique TCRbeta CDR3 rearrangement, sequence reads were collapsed and filtered. For each sample, productive Simpson clonality was calculated as the square root of Simpson's diversity index across productive rearrangements. This is the immuneACCESS table as TCRdb keeps it, with only in-frame sequences that have V and J called. A part of the clones is gone; compared with another copy, unresolved V genes explain less than half, and the rest is unexplained. Clone size and the V and J calls come from that table; the DNA yielded D and trimming. For this sample there are some 390,000 clones; roughly 86% appear just once. The ten top clones hold roughly 3.1% of the sample.

This clone is a singleton in its sample. The antigen it binds to is not known. Base qualities are not recorded, but no much larger clone differs from it by a single base. Whole blood was collected in K2EDTA tubes by collaborating institutions according to the institutions' own protocols. For TCRbeta analysis, collaborators shipped samples as frozen whole blood, isolated PBMCs, or DNA extracted from either of those sample types. Sequenced: peripheral blood. Recombination linked TRBV4-2 to TRBJ2-7; the junction holds 8 bases that match TRBD1. This TCR was recovered from a human donor in a cohort sampled during active COVID-19. The sequence in DNA is TGTGCCAGCAGCCAGGAGCGACAGGGGTTCTACGAGCAGTACTTC. Its coded protein is CASSQERQGFYEQYF.